This TCR beta chain derives from a study of T cells in tuberculosis. The method was immunoSEQ multiplex PCR; TCRdb's version includes in-frame clones alone and lacks a portion of them. The table lists around 32,000 clones, around 94% of them singletons. V shed 1 base and J shed 1 base, with 8 bases lying between them. CDR3 size: 14 residues. The germline CDR1 and CDR2 sequences are SNHLY and FYNNEI. This receptor was taken from a donor aged 10-35 years with latent tuberculosis or without tuberculosis infection. This sequence joins TRBV2 and TRBJ2-7; possibly TRBD2 for D (5 bases). The sequencing sample was made of PBMCs. In DNA, the CDR3 is TGTGCCAGCAGTGAAGACTCGGGATCCTACGAGCAGTACTTC. Its translation is CASSEDSGSYEQYF.